Listed here are 10 T cell receptor beta chains from one sample, sequenced in a study of T cells in Graves' hyperthyroidism and ophthalmopathy. The TCR beta CDR3 regions underwent amplification using RNA transcripts as the source. HTBI primers drove first-round RT-PCR of the TCR CDR3. MiXCR, applied by TCRdb to the multiplex PCR reads, yields one record per CDR3 protein. The sample gives about 300,000 distinct CDR3 sequences, about 14% of which show up once; roughly 7.5% is in the top ten. Sequencing was done on a sample of blood. These receptors were obtained from a woman in her 30s with Graves' hyperthyroidism that later progressed to Graves' ophthalmopathy.

The CDR3 protein is CAWRATYNSPLHF. The CDR3, as DNA: TGTGCCTGGAGGGCCACATATAATTCACCCCTCCACTTT. The J gene is TRBJ1-6, the V gene TRBV30; D is unresolved. This CDR3 contains 13 residues. The V gene lost 3 bases and the J gene lost 4 bases, with 7 bases spanning the gap. Germline values: CDR1 GTSNPN, CDR2 SVGIG (reference sequence).

The table lists this clonotype with many counts. This sequence joins TRBV7-2 and TRBJ2-3, with D unresolved. Germline-derived CDR1 and CDR2 are SGHTA and FQGNSA. This CDR3 has 15 amino acids. The germline V and J ends were trimmed by 1 base and 2 bases, with 10 bases remaining between them. The CDR3 sequence is CASSLGPLDTDTQYF. In DNA, the CDR3 is TGTGCCAGCAGCTTAGGTCCTCTAGACACAGATACGCAGTATTTT. Supplemented by reference TRBV7-2 and TRBJ2-3, the full variable domain reads GAGVSQSPSNKVTEKGKDVELRCDPISGHTALYWYRQSLGQGLEFLIYFQGNSAPDKSGLPSDRFSAERTGGSVSTLTIQRTQQEDSAVYLCASSLGPLDTDTQYFGPGTRLTVL.

This clonotype was counted many times. This chain links TRBV29-1 with TRBJ1-2; weak D call: TRBD1 (6 bases). V lost 6 bases and J 5 bases, leaving 13 bases between the germline ends. The germline V gene has CDR1 SQVTM and CDR2 ANQGSEA. This CDR3 contains 12 residues. The CDR3 spells CSVPGELYGYTF. The DNA for the CDR3 is TGCAGCGTGCCAGGGGAGCTATATGGCTACACCTTC.

Only a few counts were recorded for this clonotype. The chain uses TRBV5-4 and TRBJ2-1, with 9 bases aligning to TRBD2. The CDR3 sequence is 16 residues long. J was trimmed by 7 bases and V by 0 bases; bases with no gene match: 8. Germline V gene lookup returns CDR1 SGHNT and CDR2 YYREEE (reference sequence). The CDR3 DNA reads as TGTGCCAGCAGCTTGGCCGGGGCTAGCGGGACGAATGAGCAGTTCTTC. This sequence encodes CASSLAGASGTNEQFF.

This clonotype was found many times. The chain combines TRBV11-2 with TRBJ2-4, with 9 bases lining up with TRBD2. This CDR3 region has 20 residues. The germline CDR1 and CDR2 sequences are SGHAT and FQNNGV. V shed 4 bases and J 3 bases; nucleotides not matched to a gene: 19. CDR3 loop: CASSSFGVAGAQGGKNIQYF. In DNA form, the CDR3 reads TGTGCCAGCAGCTCCTTCGGGGTAGCGGGAGCTCAGGGGGGCAAAAACATTCAGTACTTC.

Concerning this clonotype: This clone may be a read error of a much larger clone one base away. The V and J genes are TRBV20-1 and TRBJ1-4; TRBD1 matches at 7 bases. This CDR3 contains 13 residues. Germline CDR1 reads DFQATT; CDR2 reads SNEGSKA (reference sequence). CDR3 nucleotides: TGCAGTGCATCCGGGACAGAGAATGAAAAACCGTTTTTT. Its translation: CSASGTENEKPFF.

The chain is built from TRBV6-1 and TRBJ2-3; no reliable D call. Germline V CDR1 and CDR2: MNHNS, SASEGT. This CDR3 contains 14 residues. With 7 bases removed from V and 6 bases from J, the gap between germline ends came to 17 bases. CDR3 loop: CASTLMGFWDTQYF. The CDR3, as DNA: TGTGCCAGCACCTTAATGGGCTTTTGGGATACGCAGTATTTT.

This clonotype came up a few times. The rearrangement joins TRBV10-3 to TRBJ2-1; 12 bases are shared with TRBD2. Germline V gene sequence: CDR1 ENHRY, CDR2 SYGVKD. This CDR3 region has 15 residues. V dropped 6 bases and J dropped 8; count of bases not matched to a gene: 8. The chain's CDR3 is CAIRLTSGRLYEQFF. CDR3 DNA: TGTGCCATCAGGCTGACTAGCGGGAGATTGTATGAGCAGTTCTTC.

This clonotype showed up many times. The chain carries TRBV28 and TRBJ2-3, with 10 positions matching TRBD1. CDR3 size: 16 residues. Trimming removed 7 bases from V and 2 bases from J; junction bases left unmatched: 9. Germline values: CDR1 MDHEN, CDR2 SYDVKM. This CDR3 reads CASNYRGQGHTDTQYF. CDR3 bases: TGTGCCAGCAACTATAGGGGACAGGGGCACACAGATACGCAGTATTTT.

J is TRBJ2-5 and V is TRBV9; 10 nucleotides line up with TRBD1. The J segment lost 5 bases and the V segment lost 3 bases, leaving 7 bases of the junction unmatched. In germline, CDR1 is SGDLS, CDR2 YYNGEE. This CDR3 comprises 15 residues. The CDR3: CASSGDRGRGETQYF. The CDR3 region has the DNA TGTGCCAGCAGCGGTGACAGGGGGCGCGGTGAGACCCAGTACTTC.